The 26 T cell receptor beta chains below were found in one sample sequenced in a study of cytomegalovirus exposure and HLA in healthy donors. Vbeta (60) and Jbeta (13) primers were used in the PCR. Only in-frame clones appear in the TCRdb table, and some are missing; sequencing was by immunoSEQ multiplex PCR. The sample shows more than 100,000 clones, roughly 70% of them seen only once. Sequences were obtained from PBMCs. These receptors came from a middle-aged woman in good health and CMV-seronegative.

The chain recombines TRBV5-5 with TRBJ1-5, with 8 bases aligning to TRBD1. The trim removed 4 bases at V and 1 base at J, leaving 7 bases unmatched. The CDR3 has 16 residues. Germline V gene data show CDR1 as SGHKS and CDR2 as YYEKEE (reference sequence). The CDR3 region has the DNA TGTGCCAGCAGCGGGCAGGGGGCTGTGAGCAATCAGCCCCAGCATTTT. Translation: CASSGQGAVSNQPQHF.

This chain uses TRBV6-6 with TRBJ1-1, with D unresolved. V lost 0 bases to trimming and J lost 5 bases, with 13 bases between them. This CDR3 spans 15 amino acids. Germline V gene sequence: CDR1 MNHNY, CDR2 SVGAGI (reference sequence). The CDR3 bases are TGTGCCAGCAGTTACTCAACGGGCCGGGGTACTGAAGCTTTCTTT. Translating gives CASSYSTGRGTEAFF.

J is TRBJ2-7 and V is TRBV19; D perhaps matches TRBD1 (6 bases). Germline loops: CDR1 LNHDA, CDR2 SQIVND (reference sequence). This CDR3 spans 15 amino acids. V was shortened by 6 bases and J by 3 bases, with 18 bases between the two germline ends. The CDR3 sequence is CASSPRSGQNYEQYF. DNA for the CDR3: TGTGCCAGTAGCCCTAGGTCCGGACAGAACTACGAGCAGTACTTC.

V gene TRBV10-3 combines with J gene TRBJ1-5; a weak D match, TRBD1 (6 bases). Germline CDR1 and CDR2: ENHRY and SYGVKD. The ends were cut back, 7 bases at V and 11 bases at J, with 12 bases in the middle. The CDR3 covers 11 residues. Here the CDR3 reads CAITLDRSQHF. The DNA for the CDR3 is TGTGCCATCACCTTAGACAGGTCCCAGCATTTT.

The chain uses TRBV28 and TRBJ1-5, with TRBD1 identical over 8 bases. The CDR3 length is 15 residues. After removal of 5 bases from V and 2 bases from J, the junction contained 5 bases not matched to a gene. Germline CDR1 and CDR2: MDHEN and SYDVKM. The CDR3 nucleotides read TGTGCCAGCAGTAGAACAGGGGGGGGCAATCAGCCCCAGCATTTT. Its protein product is CASSRTGGGNQPQHF.

Only one count was recorded for this clone. The chain recombines TRBV6-5 with TRBJ1-3; possibly TRBD1 for D (5 bases). V gave up 0 bases and J gave up 0 bases, with 9 bases separating them. CDR1 MNHEY and CDR2 SVGAGI come from the germline V gene. The CDR3 loop spans 16 amino acids. In nucleotides, the CDR3 is TGTGCCAGCAGTTACTCGGGGGGGAGCTCTGGAAACACCATATATTTT. This sequence encodes CASSYSGGSSGNTIYF.

This chain connects TRBV27 to TRBJ2-3; D not resolved. The CDR3 has 12 residues. With 6 bases removed from V and 6 bases from J, the gap between germline ends came to 10 bases. The germline CDR1 and CDR2 sequences are MNHEY and SMNVEV (reference sequence). CDR3 DNA sequence: TGTGCCAGCAGAGGAGCCGTTGATACGCAGTATTTT. Its protein product is CASRGAVDTQYF.

This clone occurred a few times. The V and J genes are TRBV27 and TRBJ2-7; no reliable D call. Deletions cut 4 bases from V and 0 bases from J, with 10 bases between. CDR1 MNHEY and CDR2 SMNVEV come from the germline V gene (reference sequence). The length of the CDR3 is 14 residues. The CDR3 spells CASSSLPSSYEQYF. For the CDR3, the DNA is TGTGCCAGCAGTTCTCTGCCTAGCTCCTACGAGCAGTACTTC.

The chain joins TRBV5-5 to TRBJ2-7, with D unclear. This CDR3 comprises 13 residues. V lost 0 bases and J lost 0, with 4 bases in between. Germline V gene data show CDR1 as SGHKS and CDR2 as YYEKEE (reference sequence). CDR3 coding DNA: TGTGCCAGCAGCTTGGAATACTCCTACGAGCAGTACTTC. It codes for CASSLEYSYEQYF.

With respect to this clone: The junction differs from germline at one of its ends, possibly a read error. This chain uses TRBV7-7 with TRBJ2-3, with unresolved D. The CDR3 length is 14 residues. Germline CDR1 SSHAT, CDR2 FNYEAQ (reference sequence). The CDR3 bases are TGTGCTAGCAGCCAACTCCCTTTCGTGGATACGCAGTATTTT. It codes for CASSQLPFVDTQYF. Full variable domain (missing parts from reference TRBV7-7 and TRBJ2-3): GAGVSQSPRYKVTKRGQDVTLRCDPISSHATLYWYQQALGQGPEFLTYFNYEAQPDKSGLPSDRFSAERPEGSISTLTIQRTEQRDSAMYRCASSQLPFVDTQYFGPGTRLTVL.

This clone was counted a few times. The gene calls are TRBV5-1 and TRBJ1-5; D possibly corresponds to TRBD1 (6 bases). V gave up 2 bases and J gave up 7 bases, with 16 bases separating them. Germline values: CDR1 SGHRS, CDR2 YFSETQ. The CDR3 spans 15 residues. The CDR3 loop reads CASSFGGGAGQPQHF. CDR3 nucleotide sequence: TGCGCCAGCAGCTTTGGGGGGGGCGCCGGCCAGCCCCAGCATTTT.

The chain recombines TRBV11-2 with TRBJ1-3; maybe TRBD1 (6 bases). The CDR3 contains 16 residues. CDR1 is SGHAT and CDR2 is FQNNGV in the germline V gene. V shed 3 bases and J shed 0 bases, with 12 bases lying between them. For the CDR3, the DNA is TGTGCCAGCAGCTTCGACAGGCCCCACTCTGGAAACACCATATATTTT. It is translated as CASSFDRPHSGNTIYF.

The gene calls are TRBV7-3 and TRBJ2-3; tentatively, D is TRBD1 (5 bases). The V gene's germline CDR1 is SGHTA and CDR2 FQGTGA. The CDR3 sequence is 17 residues long. V gave up 2 bases and J gave up 4 bases, with 19 bases separating them. The CDR3 DNA reads as TGTGCCAGCAGCTTAGACCTGGCAGGGCCTATTTCAGATACGCAGTATTTT. Its translation is CASSLDLAGPISDTQYF.

A few counts support this clone. The chain couples TRBV6-5 to TRBJ2-1, with 7 bases identical to TRBD2. The CDR3 is 15 amino acids. The trim removed 2 bases at V and 0 bases at J, leaving 1 base unmatched. Germline assignment: CDR1 MNHEY and CDR2 SVGAGI. The CDR3, as DNA: TGTGCCAGCAGTTACGGCGGGAGCTCCTACAATGAGCAGTTCTTC. Its translation: CASSYGGSSYNEQFF.

The chain combines TRBV5-1 with TRBJ2-5, with TRBD1 identical over 7 bases. The CDR3 sequence is 18 residues long. After removal of 0 bases from V and 0 bases from J, the junction contained 11 bases not matched to a gene. The germline CDR1 and CDR2 sequences are SGHRS and YFSETQ. CDR3 loop: CASSLAQAGGNYQETQYF. As DNA, the CDR3 is TGCGCCAGCAGCTTGGCCCAGGCAGGGGGAAATTACCAAGAGACCCAGTACTTC.

Comments on this clone: Other DNA sequences in the sample encode the same CDR3. CDR3: CASSPGYEQYF. CDR3 nucleotides: TGTGCCAGCAGCCCGGGCTACGAGCAGTACTTC. The V gene is TRBV27, the J gene TRBJ2-7, with unresolved D. Germline CDR1 MNHEY, CDR2 SMNVEV (reference sequence). The CDR3 length is 11 residues. Trimming removed 6 bases from V and 3 bases from J, with 6 bases in between.

The chain employs TRBV6-5 and TRBJ2-3, with TRBD2 matching over 8 bases. The CDR3 loop spans 15 amino acids. Germline loops: CDR1 MNHEY, CDR2 SVGAGI. After removal of 6 bases from V and 3 bases from J, the junction contained 8 bases not matched to a gene. CDR3 residues: CASSLGLALTDTQYF. The CDR3 DNA is TGTGCCAGCAGCTTAGGACTAGCATTGACAGATACGCAGTATTTT.

The V call is TRBV13, the J call TRBJ2-2; 8 nucleotides match TRBD2. J was trimmed by 6 bases and V by 4 bases; bases with no gene match: 10. The CDR3 runs 16 residues. Germline-derived CDR1 and CDR2 are PRHDT and FYEKMQ (reference sequence). The CDR3 loop reads CASSSLTGGPPGELFF. CDR3 DNA sequence: TGTGCCAGCAGCTCCTTGACGGGGGGGCCCCCCGGGGAGCTGTTTTTT.

This chain links TRBV9 with TRBJ1-1; D remains unclear. The CDR3 totals 13 residues. Per the germline V gene, CDR1 is SGDLS and CDR2 is YYNGEE. V lost 0 bases and J lost 7, with 10 bases in between. CDR3 sequence: CASSVGSRSEAFF. DNA for the CDR3: TGTGCCAGCAGCGTAGGGTCCCGGAGTGAAGCTTTCTTT.

The rearrangement uses TRBV18 and TRBJ2-2, with TRBD1 matching over 7 bases. The CDR3 is 18 amino acids. Per germline, CDR1 KGHSH and CDR2 LQKENI. V trimming: 4 bases; J trimming: 6 bases; junction bases outside the gene matches: 17. The CDR3 is CASSLSPGRGSFPGELFF. In DNA form, the CDR3 reads TGTGCCAGCTCACTATCCCCCGGCAGGGGGTCATTTCCCGGGGAGCTGTTTTTT.

The gene calls are TRBV6-5 and TRBJ2-5, with D tentatively TRBD1 (6 bases). The length of the CDR3 is 15 residues. CDR1 is MNHEY and CDR2 is SVGAGI in the germline V gene. With 6 bases removed from V and 2 bases from J, the gap between germline ends came to 16 bases. CDR3 loop: CASRWDIASQETQYF. CDR3 in DNA: TGTGCCAGCAGATGGGACATTGCATCTCAAGAGACCCAGTACTTC.

The chain couples TRBV18 to TRBJ2-2, with D tentatively TRBD1 (6 bases). The germline V gene has CDR1 KGHSH and CDR2 LQKENI. The CDR3 is made up of 16 amino acids. Trimming pared 0 bases from V and 4 bases from J, leaving 12 bases between. The CDR3 reads CASSPPSRGATGELFF. The CDR3, as DNA: TGTGCCAGCTCACCACCGTCCAGGGGAGCCACCGGGGAGCTGTTTTTT.

This clone appeared a single time. The chain recombines TRBV9 with TRBJ2-2; 10 bases fit TRBD2. The germline V gene encodes CDR1 SGDLS and CDR2 YYNGEE. V shed 0 bases, J shed 3 bases, and the junction held 14 bases outside the gene matches. The CDR3 loop spans 20 amino acids. The CDR3 nucleotides are TGTGCCAGCAGCGTAGGGATATCAAGGGCTAGCGGGGGTTACACCGGGGAGCTGTTTTTT. This sequence encodes CASSVGISRASGGYTGELFF.

The rearrangement joins TRBV28 to TRBJ2-4; D may be TRBD2 (6 bases). V was shortened by 6 bases and J by 1 base, with 13 bases between the two germline ends. This CDR3 has 15 residues. Germline V CDR1 and CDR2: MDHEN, SYDVKM. CDR3 residues: CASSTRGSAKNIQYF. CDR3 sequence (DNA): TGTGCCAGCAGCACACGGGGGTCGGCCAAAAACATTCAGTACTTC.

This clone came up once. V usage is TRBV10-1 and J usage is TRBJ2-7, with 8 bases lining up with TRBD2. The CDR3 length is 14 residues. The ends lost 3 bases at V and 3 bases at J; junction bases unmatched: 4. Germline values: CDR1 WNHNN, CDR2 SYGVQD (reference sequence). The CDR3: CASSECREGYEQYF. CDR3 DNA sequence: TGCGCCAGCAGTGAATGTCGGGAGGGCTACGAGCAGTACTTC.

The CDR3 sequence: CASSLAVAKAYQETQYF. In DNA, the CDR3 is TGCGCCAGCAGCTTGGCCGTCGCTAAAGCGTACCAAGAGACCCAGTACTTC. This chain connects TRBV5-1 to TRBJ2-5; D gene unclear. The CDR3 runs to 17 residues. CDR1 and CDR2 (germline): SGHRS, YFSETQ. Deletions cut 0 bases from V and 0 bases from J, with 15 bases between.